What follows describes a single TCR beta chain. Without the conserved terminal phenylalanine or tryptophan, this CDR3 likely stems from a read error. These data are taken from a study of T cells in Graves' hyperthyroidism and ophthalmopathy. Study in general: Initial diagnosis, before any treatment, was when peripheral blood was collected.

Regions amplified from RNA transcripts were the TCR beta CDR3 regions. Researchers ran a first-round RT-PCR on the TCR CDR3 using the HTBI primer set. TCRdb redid the calling of the multiplex PCR reads with MiXCR, one entry per CDR3 protein. The data contain a few hundred thousand distinct CDR3 sequences, around 18% of them singletons. Trimming at V came to 0 bases and at J to 2 bases, leaving 5 bases not matched to a gene. Germline values: CDR1 SQVTM, CDR2 ANQGSEA. This CDR3 is 15 amino acids long. The J gene is TRBJ2-5, the V gene TRBV29-1, with 8 bases lining up with TRBD2. The origin of this receptor is a man aged 40-50 years with Graves' hyperthyroidism. The sequencing input was blood. The DNA for the CDR3 is TGCAGCGTTGAAGATCCTACTAGCGGACAAGAGACCCAGTACCTC. Protein: CSVEDPTSGQETQYL.